These 15 T cell receptor beta chains came from one sample sequenced in a study of cytomegalovirus exposure and HLA in healthy donors. It was with 60 Vbeta and 13 Jbeta primers that the PCR ran. Using immunoSEQ multiplex PCR, the repertoire was profiled, and TCRdb retains in-frame clones only, with some absent. Its clone listing holds 130,000 or so clones. The sample was PBMCs. The source of these receptors is a woman under 30 in good health and CMV-seronegative.

The V gene is TRBV30, the J gene TRBJ2-5; D is undetermined. The CDR3 runs 12 residues. The ends were cut back, 1 base at V and 5 bases at J, with 8 bases in the middle. The V gene's germline CDR1 is GTSNPN and CDR2 SVGIG (reference sequence). CDR3 coding DNA: TGTGCCTGGAGTGAAAGCACGGAGACCCAGTACTTC. This gives the protein CAWSESTETQYF. Together with reference TRBV30 and TRBJ2-5, the CDR3 gives the full variable domain: SQTIHQWPATLVQPVGSPLSLECTVEGTSNPNLYWYRQAAGRGLQLLFYSVGIGQISSEVPQNLSASRPQDRQFILSSKKLLLSDSGFYLCAWSESTETQYFGPGTRLLVL.

This chain joins TRBV11-3 and TRBJ1-4; possibly TRBD1 for D (6 bases). This CDR3 is built from 15 residues. Trimming removed 2 bases at V and 1 base at J, with 8 bases between. Germline V CDR1 and CDR2: SGHNT, YENEEA. Written as DNA, the CDR3 is TGTGCCAGCAGCTTAAGGGGGAGAACTAATGAAAAACTGTTTTTT. This codes for CASSLRGRTNEKLFF. The whole variable domain, filled in from reference TRBV11-3 and TRBJ1-4, reads EAGVVQSPRYKIIEKKQPVAFWCNPISGHNTLYWYLQNLGQGPELLIRYENEEAVDDSQLPKDRFSAERLKGVDSTLKIQPAELGDSAVYLCASSLRGRTNEKLFFGSGTQLSVL.

The CDR3 region is CASSLWTATGELFF. Here the CDR3 DNA reads TGTGCCAGCAGCTTGTGGACAGCCACCGGGGAGCTGTTTTTT. V is TRBV11-2 and J is TRBJ2-2; D possibly corresponds to TRBD1 (6 bases). The germline V and J ends were trimmed by 3 bases and 4 bases, with 9 bases remaining between them. Germline-derived CDR1 and CDR2 are SGHAT and FQNNGV. The CDR3 consists of 14 residues.

Comment on this clone: This specimen includes other DNA sequences encoding the same CDR3. V and J are TRBV27 and TRBJ1-5; D ambiguous. The CDR3 sequence is 15 residues long. V lost 0 bases, J lost 0 bases, and 6 bases lay in between. From germline, CDR1 is MNHEY and CDR2 SMNVEV (reference sequence). The CDR3 protein is CASSLSSYSNQPQHF. The CDR3 bases are TGTGCCAGCAGTTTATCCAGTTATAGCAATCAGCCCCAGCATTTT.

This chain links TRBV28 with TRBJ2-5, with a weak D call TRBD2 (6 bases). The germline V gene has CDR1 MDHEN and CDR2 SYDVKM. This CDR3 region has 15 residues. The ends were cut back, 5 bases at V and 4 bases at J, with 17 bases in the middle. The CDR3 reads CASSGRVGGGETQYF. The CDR3 nucleotides read TGTGCCAGCAGTGGCAGAGTCGGGGGAGGAGAGACCCAGTACTTC.

The chain couples TRBV25-1 to TRBJ1-4; TRBD1 matches 8 bases. J gave up 8 bases and V 5 bases, and 10 bases lay outside the gene matches. This CDR3 is 15 amino acids long. Germline V lookup: CDR1 MGHDK, CDR2 SYGVNS. This chain's CDR3 is CASSPDRGAGEKLFF. The CDR3 DNA sequence: TGTGCCAGCAGTCCTGACAGGGGCGCGGGGGAAAAACTGTTTTTT.

The chain uses TRBV19 and TRBJ1-3; no clear D gene. V lost 5 bases to trimming and J lost 2 bases, with 7 bases between them. CDR1 is LNHDA and CDR2 is SQIVND in the germline V gene (reference sequence). The CDR3 runs 13 residues. The CDR3 loop is CASSWRAGNTIYF. As DNA, the CDR3 is TGTGCCAGTAGTTGGAGGGCTGGAAACACCATATATTTT.

CDR3 bases: TGTGCCAGCAGCTTGCGGTCTGGGGCTGGCACAGATACGCAGTATTTT. The encoded protein is CASSLRSGAGTDTQYF. This chain joins TRBV5-6 and TRBJ2-3, with D perhaps matching TRBD1 (5 bases). CDR1 is SGHDT and CDR2 is YYEEEE in the germline V gene. This CDR3 region has 16 residues. V lost 1 base and J lost 1, with 13 bases in between.

In DNA, the CDR3 is TGTGCCAGCCGTGACAGAAACTATGGCTACACCTTC. Its translation: CASRDRNYGYTF. The chain is built from TRBV28 and TRBJ1-2; possible D gene TRBD1, 5 bases. Germline V gene sequence: CDR1 MDHEN, CDR2 SYDVKM. Trimming removed 8 bases from V and 2 bases from J, with 9 bases in between. CDR3 length: 12 amino acids.

This chain links TRBV2 with TRBJ1-2; perhaps TRBD1 as D (5 bases). The germline V and J ends were trimmed by 8 bases and 4 bases, with 11 bases remaining between them. The CDR3 loop spans 12 amino acids. Germline V gene lookup returns CDR1 SNHLY and CDR2 FYNNEI. The CDR3, as DNA: TGTGCCAGCCTGAGACAGTCCTATGGCTACACCTTC. This codes for CASLRQSYGYTF.

This chain joins TRBV2 and TRBJ2-3, with 11 bases aligning to TRBD2. With V trimmed by 7 bases and J by 0 bases, 6 bases remained unmatched. From germline, CDR1 is SNHLY and CDR2 FYNNEI. The CDR3 loop spans 16 amino acids. The DNA for the CDR3 is TGTGCCAGCACCCGACTAGCGGGACTGAGCACAGATACGCAGTATTTT. Its protein is CASTRLAGLSTDTQYF.

The chain employs TRBV6-1 and TRBJ2-1; unclear D gene. Trimming cost V 3 bases and J 4 bases, with 13 bases left between them. This CDR3 is 15 amino acids long. In germline, CDR1 is MNHNS, CDR2 SASEGT. The CDR3, as DNA: TGTGCCAGCAGTGAGCGTTTCGGCGGTTACAATGAGCAGTTCTTC. It specifies CASSERFGGYNEQFF.

As DNA, the CDR3 is TGTGCCAGCAGCCCTACTGAGAACACTGAAGCTTTCTTT. Translated, it gives CASSPTENTEAFF. The V call is TRBV5-6, the J call TRBJ1-1; D is unclear. CDR1 is SGHDT, CDR2 YYEEEE, per germline. V was clipped by 4 bases and J by 1 base, with 8 bases between them. The CDR3 spans 13 residues.

The chain recombines TRBV2 with TRBJ2-7; perhaps TRBD1 as D (6 bases). Germline CDR1 and CDR2: SNHLY and FYNNEI. This CDR3 spans 13 amino acids. V lost 5 bases to trimming and J lost 5 bases, with 13 bases between them. The CDR3 DNA reads TGTGCCAGCAGTCCGGACAGAAGCCACGAGCAGTACGTC. Protein: CASSPDRSHEQYV.

The chain recombines TRBV6-1 with TRBJ1-4; D not certain. The CDR3 loop spans 13 amino acids. Germline CDR1 MNHNS, CDR2 SASEGT. Trimming cost V 8 bases and J 6 bases, with 13 bases left between them. CDR3 sequence: CASARERDEKLFF. In DNA form, the CDR3 reads TGTGCCAGCGCTCGGGAGCGGGATGAAAAACTGTTTTTT.